A selection of T cell receptor beta chains follows, all from one sample in a study of monozygotic twins with inflammatory bowel disease. With the 5' RACE reads reprocessed, TCRdb shows one record per CDR3 protein and no DNA. This sample's clone table lists 440,000 or so distinct CDR3 sequences. Sequenced material: blood. The receptors were gathered from a human donor with ulcerative colitis or Crohn's disease, or a healthy co-twin of an affected twin (not recorded which). Both conserved end residues are part of each CDR3.

v_gene,j_gene,CDR3aa
TRBV11-2,TRBJ2-7,CASSLTPIYEQYF
TRBV5-1,TRBJ1-2,CASSSGRRDGYTF
TRBV28,TRBJ2-2,CASSFRQRNTGELFF
TRBV5-1,TRBJ2-5,CASSPGTSLETQYF
TRBV18,TRBJ1-1,CASSPFQGLGTEAFF
TRBV4-1,TRBJ1-3,CASSPTDGFGAGNTIYF
TRBV3-1,TRBJ2-7,CASSHTGTSYEQYF
TRBV4-3,TRBJ1-2,CASSQGGASNYGYTF
TRBV4-2,TRBJ1-1,CASSQGTGGGGGNTEAFF
TRBV12-3/TRBV12-4,TRBJ2-7,CASSFRGGEQYF
TRBV20-1,TRBJ2-1,CSARGFGLAGSYNEQFF
TRBV29-1,TRBJ2-3,CSLESQDTDTQYF
TRBV4-3,TRBJ2-3,CASSQRLAGGGDTQYF
TRBV5-1,TRBJ2-1,CASSYYRDRGSEQFF
TRBV3-1,TRBJ2-5,CASSQGVRPKETQYF
TRBV6-2/TRBV6-3,TRBJ2-5,CASSYKPKFRDRLETQYF
TRBV11-3,TRBJ2-6,CASSSSGANVQTF
TRBV20-1,TRBJ2-1,CSARGPSGGARNEQFF
TRBV2,TRBJ2-6,CASSLSTGLVVSGANVLTF
TRBV2,TRBJ2-2,CASRGTGGLTGELFF
TRBV15,TRBJ2-7,CATSLRSSSYEQYF
TRBV9,TRBJ1-1,CASTESLIWQGNTEAFF
TRBV5-1,TRBJ2-4,CASTGVAKNIQYF
TRBV3-1,TRBJ2-1,CASSRYRGPDEQFF
TRBV7-2,TRBJ1-6,CASSSYTSPLHF
TRBV5-4,TRBJ1-1,CASSMALRVGTEAFF
TRBV18,TRBJ1-1,CASSPPTGENTEAFF
TRBV20-1,TRBJ2-1,CSAAPGDTYNEQFF
TRBV3-1,TRBJ1-1,CASSQGQQNTEAFF
TRBV7-9,TRBJ1-2,CASTVTDRGYGYTF
TRBV5-8,TRBJ2-5,CASSLEGTGEETQYF